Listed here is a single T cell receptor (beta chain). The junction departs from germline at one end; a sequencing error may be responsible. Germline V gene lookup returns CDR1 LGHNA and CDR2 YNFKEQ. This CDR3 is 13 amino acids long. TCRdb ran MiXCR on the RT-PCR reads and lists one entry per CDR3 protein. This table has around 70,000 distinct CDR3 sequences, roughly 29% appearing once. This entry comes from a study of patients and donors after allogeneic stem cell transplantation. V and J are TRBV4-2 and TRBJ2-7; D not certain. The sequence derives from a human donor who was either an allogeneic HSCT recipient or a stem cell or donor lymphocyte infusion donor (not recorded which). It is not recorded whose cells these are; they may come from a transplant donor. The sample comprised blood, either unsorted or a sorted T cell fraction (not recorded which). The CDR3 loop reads CASSQGSWNEQYF. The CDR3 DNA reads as TGTGCTAGCAGCCAAGGTAGTTGGAACGAGCAGTACTTC.